Shown below are 23 T cell receptor beta chains from a single sample sequenced in a study of T cell repertoires in cytomegalovirus infection (dated by TCRdb to the late 2010s). The sequencing machine was an Illumina HiSeq 1500. TCRdb trimmed public reads at Q25 via fastp, called clones via MiXCR and kept in-frame beta chains. Rows with a matching CDR3 protein are joined into one entry that keeps the most common DNA and genes. The sample table contains some 450,000 distinct CDR3 sequences; only one count was recorded for approximately 32% of them. Roughly an eighth of the sample belongs to the ten largest clones. Source material: PBMCs. All receptors come from a human donor in good health (CMV status not recorded). Some clones in this sample may be carry-over from other donors' samples.

The genes are TRBV6-1 and TRBJ1-5; perhaps TRBD1 as D (5 bases). CDR1 MNHNS and CDR2 SASEGT come from the germline V gene. Trimming took 5 bases from V and 3 from J, leaving 14 bases between them. The CDR3 consists of 15 residues. The DNA of the CDR3 is TGTGCCAGCAGTACATACTCAGGGCTCAATCAGCCCCAGCATTTT. Translation: CASSTYSGLNQPQHF.

This clonotype appeared a single time. V and J are TRBV15 and TRBJ1-5, with a weak D call TRBD1 (5 bases). CDR3 size: 19 residues. V was shortened by 0 bases and J by 7 bases, with 25 bases between the two germline ends. Germline CDR1 LNHNV, CDR2 YYDKDF (reference sequence). The chain's CDR3 is CATSRDLNLPGKGYQPQHF. Written as DNA, the CDR3 is TGTGCCACCAGCAGAGACCTTAACCTCCCGGGAAAGGGGTACCAGCCCCAGCATTTT.

V gene TRBV15 combines with J gene TRBJ2-5; TRBD2 is a possible D gene (7 bases). CDR1 and CDR2 from the germline V gene are LNHNV and YYDKDF (reference sequence). The CDR3 has 15 residues. V lost 2 bases and J 5 bases, leaving 15 bases between the germline ends. The CDR3 DNA is TGTGCCACCAGCAGAAGAGTGCCGGGGGGCGAGACCCAGTACTTC. Its protein product is CATSRRVPGGETQYF.

This clonotype turned up a few times. V is TRBV20-1 and J is TRBJ2-1; D is ambiguous. Per germline, CDR1 DFQATT and CDR2 SNEGSKA (reference sequence). Trimming removed 6 bases at V and 12 bases at J, with 15 bases between. This CDR3 is 11 amino acids long. In DNA form, the CDR3 reads TGCAGTGCGTTGACCCCACATGGGCAGTTCTTC. Protein product: CSALTPHGQFF.

The chain has TRBV14 and TRBJ1-1; D gene ambiguous. V was cut by 4 bases and J by 1 base, with 13 bases left in between. The germline V gene encodes CDR1 SGHDN and CDR2 FVKESK. The CDR3 is 15 amino acids. The CDR3 spells CASSRGILENTEAFF. DNA for the CDR3: TGTGCCAGCAGCCGAGGGATTTTGGAGAACACTGAAGCTTTCTTT.

Details on this clonotype: This likely comes from a read error, as the CDR3 has no conserved phenylalanine or tryptophan at its end. The chain combines TRBV7-2 with TRBJ2-3; 8 bases line up with TRBD2. The V segment lost 5 bases and the J segment 9 bases; nucleotides outside the gene matches: 13. CDR1 is SGHTA, CDR2 FQGNSA, per germline. CDR3 length: 15 amino acids. Written as DNA, the CDR3 is TGTGCCAGCAGCCAAGCCAAGCGGGGGTCGGAGACGCAGTATTGT. Encoded protein: CASSQAKRGSETQYC.

The gene calls are TRBV10-3 and TRBJ1-1; 7 nucleotides agree with TRBD1. Germline CDR1 ENHRY, CDR2 SYGVKD. The CDR3 has 13 residues. Trimming took 11 bases from V and 0 from J; bases not matched to a gene: 6. The CDR3 sequence: CASGTDLNTEAFF. The CDR3 nucleotides read TGTGCCTCCGGGACAGACCTGAACACTGAAGCTTTCTTT.

This clonotype is a singleton in its sample. This could be a read error, since a much larger clone is one nucleotide away. The V and J genes are TRBV12-3 or TRBV12-4 and TRBJ1-1, with D possibly matching TRBD1 (6 bases). CDR3 length: 14 amino acids. The CDR3 DNA follows: TGTGCCAGCAGCTCACGGATAGGGGACACTGAATCTTTCTTT. The encoded protein is CASSSRIGDTESFF.

This clonotype was recorded many times. The chain is built from TRBV4-2 and TRBJ2-7, with 9 bases that match TRBD2. V lost 5 bases, J lost 3 bases, and 5 bases stayed unmatched. Germline V CDR1 and CDR2: LGHNA, YNFKEQ. The CDR3 runs to 14 residues. The CDR3 protein is CASSKGLASYEQYF. As DNA, the CDR3 is TGTGCCAGCAGCAAAGGACTAGCGAGCTACGAGCAGTACTTC.

The chain carries TRBV7-2 and TRBJ1-5; no clear D. The germline gives CDR1 SGHTA, CDR2 FQGNSA. The V gene lost 3 bases and the J gene lost 2 bases, with 8 bases spanning the gap. The CDR3 spans 14 residues. The CDR3 loop reads CASSFFGGNQPQHF. The DNA for the CDR3 is TGTGCCAGCAGCTTCTTCGGTGGCAATCAGCCCCAGCATTTT.

The chain is built from TRBV4-2 and TRBJ2-6; TRBD2 is a possible D gene (5 bases). This CDR3 contains 20 residues. The V gene's germline CDR1 is LGHNA and CDR2 YNFKEQ. V gave up 3 bases and J gave up 0 bases, with 21 bases separating them. CDR3 DNA sequence: TGTGCCAGCAGCCATAGCTATGGACTCTCAATCGTCTCTGGGGCCAACGTCCTGACTTTC. Encoded protein: CASSHSYGLSIVSGANVLTF.

For this clonotype: This may stem from a read error, because a much larger clone lies one nucleotide away. In this CDR3 the conserved last residue, phenylalanine or tryptophan, is missing, so a read error is likely. This chain's CDR3 is CASSLQGSRTEAFL. CDR3 sequence (DNA): TGTGCCAGCAGCTTACAGGGATCGCGCACTGAAGCTTTCTTG. This chain links TRBV7-6 with TRBJ1-1; TRBD1 might be the D (5 bases). V lost 2 bases, J lost 4 bases, and 11 bases lay in between. This CDR3 has 14 amino acids. Germline loops: CDR1 SGHVS, CDR2 FNYEAQ.

This clonotype was observed many times. V usage is TRBV7-2 and J usage is TRBJ2-5; the D gene is possibly TRBD2 (5 bases). Germline CDR1 reads SGHTA; CDR2 reads FQGNSA. The CDR3 contains 15 residues. The V end lost 0 bases, the J end lost 2 bases, and 10 bases lay between the germline ends. This chain's CDR3 is CASSLATGLQETQYF. CDR3 DNA sequence: TGTGCCAGCAGCTTAGCTACGGGGTTACAAGAGACCCAGTACTTC.

This clonotype has a handful of counts. The rearrangement uses TRBV7-2 and TRBJ2-5; possible D gene TRBD1, 6 bases. The CDR3 extends over 14 amino acids. The germline V gene has CDR1 SGHTA and CDR2 FQGNSA. With 1 base removed from V and 7 bases from J, the gap between germline ends came to 13 bases. Here the CDR3 reads CASSLEMGAATQYF. The CDR3 nucleotides read TGTGCCAGCAGCTTAGAAATGGGGGCCGCGACCCAGTACTTC.

This clonotype was picked up one time. The genes are TRBV18 and TRBJ1-2; perhaps TRBD1 as D (5 bases). Germline assignment: CDR1 KGHSH and CDR2 LQKENI. This CDR3 is built from 13 residues. The ends were cut back, 3 bases at V and 5 bases at J, with 10 bases in the middle. CDR3 in DNA: TGTGCCAGCTCACCCGGGACGGAGTATGGCTACACCTTC. It codes for CASSPGTEYGYTF.

V is TRBV11-2 and J is TRBJ1-6; D not resolved. The CDR3 contains 13 residues. The V and J ends lost 0 bases and 8 bases respectively, with 5 bases between them. CDR1 and CDR2 (germline): SGHAT, FQNNGV. CDR3 amino acids: CASSLDPDSPLHF. CDR3 DNA sequence: TGTGCCAGCAGCTTAGATCCAGATTCACCCCTCCACTTT.

The chain combines TRBV19 with TRBJ2-7, with 9 nucleotides matching TRBD1. Germline V gene sequence: CDR1 LNHDA, CDR2 SQIVND (reference sequence). V gave up 7 bases and J gave up 3 bases; unmatched junction bases: 10. The CDR3 runs to 15 residues. The CDR3 coding sequence is TGTGCCAGTAAGCCCGCCCCGGGACAGGGCTACGAGCAGTACTTC. Its protein is CASKPAPGQGYEQYF. Drawing the rest from reference TRBV19 and TRBJ2-7, the complete variable domain is DGGITQSPKYLFRKEGQNVTLSCEQNLNHDAMYWYRQDPGQGLRLIYYSQIVNDFQKGDIAEGYSVSREKKESFPLTVTSAQKNPTAFYLCASKPAPGQGYEQYFGPGTRLTVT.

The rearrangement links TRBV28 to TRBJ1-5, with no clear D. CDR1 and CDR2 from the germline V gene are MDHEN and SYDVKM. V was clipped by 6 bases and J by 3 bases, with 15 bases between them. This CDR3 comprises 15 residues. Written as DNA, the CDR3 is TGTGCCAGCAGCTTCCGCGGGAGCTACAATCAGCCCCAGCATTTT. The encoded protein is CASSFRGSYNQPQHF.

V usage is TRBV4-2 and J usage is TRBJ2-3; 7 bases map to TRBD2. In germline, CDR1 is LGHNA, CDR2 YNFKEQ. V gave up 2 bases and J gave up 2 bases; unmatched junction bases: 16. This CDR3 comprises 19 residues. The CDR3 is CASSQKSGGLSGLTDTQYF. The CDR3 DNA reads as TGTGCCAGCAGCCAAAAGTCCGGTGGTCTTAGCGGGCTCACAGATACGCAGTATTTT.

There are a few counts of this clonotype. The J gene is TRBJ1-4, the V gene TRBV4-1; 7 bases fit TRBD1. Germline CDR1 reads MGHRA; CDR2 reads YSYEKL. V trimming: 4 bases; J trimming: 0 bases; junction bases outside the gene matches: 5. The CDR3 extends over 16 amino acids. In nucleotides, the CDR3 is TGCGCCAGCAGCCCGGGGACAGACGCAACTAATGAAAAACTGTTTTTT. Protein sequence: CASSPGTDATNEKLFF.

This clonotype was counted at least ten times. The J gene is TRBJ2-3, the V gene TRBV7-6; weak D call: TRBD1 (6 bases). The CDR3 is made up of 15 amino acids. Germline-derived CDR1 and CDR2 are SGHVS and FNYEAQ. Deletions cut 5 bases from V and 1 base from J, with 13 bases between. CDR3 coding DNA: TGTGCCAGCAGCCCCCGGACAGTTCGCACAGATACGCAGTATTTT. The encoded protein is CASSPRTVRTDTQYF.

The table lists this clonotype with many counts. The chain links TRBV12-3 or TRBV12-4 to TRBJ1-1; 7 bases line up with TRBD1. The trim removed 0 bases at V and 4 bases at J, leaving 8 bases unmatched. The CDR3 is 16 amino acids. Here the CDR3 reads CASSLAKTGFITEAFF. DNA of the CDR3: TGTGCCAGCAGTTTAGCTAAGACAGGGTTTATCACTGAAGCTTTCTTT.

V is TRBV24-1 and J is TRBJ2-1; perhaps D is TRBD1 or TRBD2 (5 bases each). CDR1 and CDR2 (germline): KGHDR, SFDVKD. The CDR3 is 16 residues long. The V end lost 5 bases, the J end lost 3 bases, and 16 bases lay between the germline ends. CDR3 sequence: CATSGGSGTSYNEQFF. CDR3 nucleotides: TGTGCCACCAGTGGGGGTTCGGGGACCAGCTACAATGAGCAGTTCTTC.